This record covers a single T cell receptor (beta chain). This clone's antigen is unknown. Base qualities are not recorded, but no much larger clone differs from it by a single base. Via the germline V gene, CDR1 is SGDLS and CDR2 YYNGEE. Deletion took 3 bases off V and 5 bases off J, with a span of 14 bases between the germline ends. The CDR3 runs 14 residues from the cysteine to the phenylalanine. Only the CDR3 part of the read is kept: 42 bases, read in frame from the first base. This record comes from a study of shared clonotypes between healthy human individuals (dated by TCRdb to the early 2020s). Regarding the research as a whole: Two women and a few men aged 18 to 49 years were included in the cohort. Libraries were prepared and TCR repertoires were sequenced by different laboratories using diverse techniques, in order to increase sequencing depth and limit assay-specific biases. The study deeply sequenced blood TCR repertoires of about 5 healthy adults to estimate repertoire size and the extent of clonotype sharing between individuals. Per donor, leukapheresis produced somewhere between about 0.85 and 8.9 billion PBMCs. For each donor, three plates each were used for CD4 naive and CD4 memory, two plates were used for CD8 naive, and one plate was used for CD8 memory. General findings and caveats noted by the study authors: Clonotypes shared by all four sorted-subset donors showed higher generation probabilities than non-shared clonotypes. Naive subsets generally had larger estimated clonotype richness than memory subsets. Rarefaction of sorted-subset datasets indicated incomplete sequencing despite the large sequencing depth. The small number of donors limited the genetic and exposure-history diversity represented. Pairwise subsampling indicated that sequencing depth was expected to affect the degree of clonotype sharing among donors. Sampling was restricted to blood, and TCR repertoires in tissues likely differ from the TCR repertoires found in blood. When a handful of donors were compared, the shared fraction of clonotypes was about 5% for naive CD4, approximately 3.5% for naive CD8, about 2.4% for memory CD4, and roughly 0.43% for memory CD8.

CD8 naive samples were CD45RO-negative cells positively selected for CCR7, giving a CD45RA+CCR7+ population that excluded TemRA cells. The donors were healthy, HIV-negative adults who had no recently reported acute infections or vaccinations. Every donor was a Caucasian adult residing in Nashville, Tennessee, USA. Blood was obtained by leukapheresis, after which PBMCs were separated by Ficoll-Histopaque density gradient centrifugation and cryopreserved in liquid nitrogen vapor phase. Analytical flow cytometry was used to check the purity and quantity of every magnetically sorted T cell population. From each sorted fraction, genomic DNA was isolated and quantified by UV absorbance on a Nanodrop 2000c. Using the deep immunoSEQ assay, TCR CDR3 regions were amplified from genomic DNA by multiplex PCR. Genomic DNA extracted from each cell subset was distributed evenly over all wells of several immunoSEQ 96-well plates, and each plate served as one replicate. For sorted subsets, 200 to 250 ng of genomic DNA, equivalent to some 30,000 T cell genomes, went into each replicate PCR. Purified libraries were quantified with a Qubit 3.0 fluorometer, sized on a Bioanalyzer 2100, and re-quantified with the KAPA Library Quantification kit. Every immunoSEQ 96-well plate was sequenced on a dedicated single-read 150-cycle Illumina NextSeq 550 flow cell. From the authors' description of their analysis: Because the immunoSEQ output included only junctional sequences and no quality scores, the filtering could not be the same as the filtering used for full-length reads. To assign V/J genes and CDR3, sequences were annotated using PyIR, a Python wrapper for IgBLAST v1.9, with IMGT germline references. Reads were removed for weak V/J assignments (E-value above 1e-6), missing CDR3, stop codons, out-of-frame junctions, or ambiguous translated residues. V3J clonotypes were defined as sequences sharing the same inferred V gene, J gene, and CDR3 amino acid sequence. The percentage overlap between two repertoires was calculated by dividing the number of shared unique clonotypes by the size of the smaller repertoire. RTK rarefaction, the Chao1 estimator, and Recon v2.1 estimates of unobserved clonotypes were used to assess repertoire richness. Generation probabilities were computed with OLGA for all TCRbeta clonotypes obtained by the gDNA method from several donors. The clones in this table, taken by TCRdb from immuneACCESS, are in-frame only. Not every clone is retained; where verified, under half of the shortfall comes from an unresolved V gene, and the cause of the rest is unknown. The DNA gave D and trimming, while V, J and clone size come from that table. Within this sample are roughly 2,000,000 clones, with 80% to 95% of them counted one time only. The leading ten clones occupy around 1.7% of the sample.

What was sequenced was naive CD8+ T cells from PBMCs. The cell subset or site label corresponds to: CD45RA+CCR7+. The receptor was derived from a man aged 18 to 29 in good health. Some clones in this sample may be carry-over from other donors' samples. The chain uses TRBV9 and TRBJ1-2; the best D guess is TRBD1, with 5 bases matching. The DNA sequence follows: TGTGCCAGCAGCGGCGGGGCAGGCGGGTATGGCTACACCTTC. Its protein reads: CASSGGAGGYGYTF.